The following is a T cell receptor (beta chain) sequence with its context. Its target is unknown. The data derive from a study of shared clonotypes between healthy human individuals. In the study overall: Sampling drew on donors who were a couple of women and three men aged 18 to 49. CD4 naive cells filled three plates per donor, CD4 memory three, CD8 naive two and CD8 memory one. Study results and caveats: Of the naive CD4 clonotypes, about 5% were shared across a few donors.

Sequencing used immunoSEQ multiplex PCR; TCRdb keeps in-frame clones, though not all of them. This table holds some 200,000 clones, 66% found once. This CDR3 contains 15 residues. Unmatched junction bases numbered 5, after V lost 6 bases and J lost 1 base. The V gene's germline CDR1 is MNHEY and CDR2 SVGAGI. The clonotype was recovered from a young man in good health. The V call is TRBV6-5, the J call TRBJ1-5, with 8 bases that match TRBD1. The material sequenced was memory CD4+ T cells sorted from blood. The subset: CD45RA-negative fraction. For the CDR3, the DNA is TGTGCCAGCAGAAGCGACAGGGGAAGCAATCAGCCCCAGCATTTT. It encodes CASRSDRGSNQPQHF.